The 18 T cell receptor beta chains below were found in one sample sequenced in a study of response to subunit inactivated influenza vaccine. TCRdb ran MiXCR on the RT-PCR reads and lists one entry per CDR3 protein. The table has approximately 700,000 distinct CDR3 sequences, less than 20% seen once. The sequencing used PBMCs from blood, collected roughly 12 days after vaccination. These receptors were collected from a man aged 50-60 years who received an inactivated influenza vaccine.

This clonotype was seen more than once but under ten times. The genes are TRBV29-1 and TRBJ2-7, with 12 bases that match TRBD2. Germline assignment: CDR1 SQVTM and CDR2 ANQGSEA. This CDR3 is 12 amino acids long. Losses at the gene ends were 6 bases for V and 7 bases for J; bases not matched to a gene: 4. CDR3 sequence: CSVTSGGREQYF. For the CDR3, the DNA is TGCAGCGTGACTAGCGGGGGAAGAGAGCAGTACTTC.

This clonotype was seen only a few times. The V and J genes are TRBV7-2 and TRBJ2-5; D could derive from TRBD1 or TRBD2 (5 bases each). The germline V gene encodes CDR1 SGHTA and CDR2 FQGNSA. V lost 2 bases and J 3 bases, leaving 10 bases between the germline ends. The CDR3 is 14 residues long. The CDR3 bases are TGTGCCAGCAGCTTAAAGGGACGTGAAGAGACCCAGTACTTC. Amino acid sequence: CASSLKGREETQYF.

This clonotype occurred many times. The chain couples TRBV29-1 to TRBJ2-3, with 9 bases that match TRBD1. Germline values: CDR1 SQVTM, CDR2 ANQGSEA. This CDR3 is 13 amino acids long. Trimming took 6 bases from V and 6 from J; bases not matched to a gene: 7. This CDR3 reads CSVGQGKGDTQYF. The CDR3 nucleotides are TGCAGCGTCGGACAGGGGAAAGGGGATACGCAGTATTTT.

The chain carries TRBV27 and TRBJ1-1; D gene ambiguous. This CDR3 has 15 residues. The V end was cut by 2 bases, the J end by 0 bases, with 10 bases between. In germline, CDR1 is MNHEY, CDR2 SMNVEV (reference sequence). The CDR3 DNA is TGTGCCAGCAGTTTAACTTGGACCATGAACACTGAAGCTTTCTTT. As protein: CASSLTWTMNTEAFF.

This chain connects TRBV4-1 to TRBJ2-4; D call uncertain. V lost 0 bases to trimming and J lost 1 base, with 13 bases between them. The CDR3 sequence is 17 residues long. Germline values: CDR1 MGHRA, CDR2 YSYEKL. CDR3 residues: CASSQEKGTLAKNIQYF. CDR3 nucleotides: TGCGCCAGCAGCCAAGAAAAGGGCACATTGGCCAAAAACATTCAGTACTTC.

This clonotype was seen a handful of times. The chain has TRBV5-1 and TRBJ1-2; D possibly corresponds to TRBD1 (5 bases). The V end lost 4 bases, the J end lost 4 bases, and 20 bases lay between the germline ends. Germline CDR1 reads SGHRS; CDR2 reads YFSETQ. The CDR3 is 16 residues long. The CDR3: CASSAESGSGGYGYTF. The CDR3 bases are TGCGCCAGCAGCGCGGAATCCGGCAGTGGGGGCTATGGCTACACCTTC.

The chain has TRBV25-1 and TRBJ1-1; 7 bases are a match to TRBD1. This CDR3 region has 18 residues. Germline-derived CDR1 and CDR2 are MGHDK and SYGVNS. With 7 bases clipped from V and 0 bases from J, the junction kept 17 bases outside the gene matches. In nucleotides, the CDR3 is TGTGCCAGCACCGGAAGGAGACAGGGTGGCTTCATGAACACTGAAGCTTTCTTT. Translating gives CASTGRRQGGFMNTEAFF.

CDR3 coding DNA: TGTGCCAGCAGTCCAGGGGCCTGGCAAATACAAGAGACCCAGTACTTC. Amino acid sequence: CASSPGAWQIQETQYF. The rearrangement uses TRBV25-1 and TRBJ2-5; tentatively, D is TRBD1 (6 bases). Germline lookup yields CDR1 MGHDK and CDR2 SYGVNS. The V gene lost 5 bases and the J gene lost 2 bases, with 18 bases spanning the gap. The CDR3 covers 16 residues.

The chain couples TRBV2 to TRBJ1-4; the D gene is possibly TRBD1 (5 bases). V was clipped by 11 bases and J by 11 bases, with 21 bases between them. The CDR3 sequence is 13 residues long. CDR1 is SNHLY and CDR2 is FYNNEI in the germline V gene. The CDR3 is CAGSSMRQRKLFF. In nucleotides, the CDR3 is TGTGCCGGAAGCTCTATGAGACAGAGGAAACTGTTTTTT.

The chain recombines TRBV6-2 or TRBV6-3 with TRBJ1-5, with TRBD1 identical over 7 bases. With 0 bases clipped from V and 7 bases from J, the junction kept 3 bases outside the gene matches. CDR3 size: 14 residues. Germline assignment: CDR1 MNHEY and CDR2 SVGEGT. CDR3 in DNA: TGTGCCAGCAGTTACTCGCACAGGGGACAGCCCCAGCATTTT. Translated, it gives CASSYSHRGQPQHF.

The rearrangement links TRBV5-5 to TRBJ2-5, with D hard to call. Germline lookup yields CDR1 SGHKS and CDR2 YYEKEE (reference sequence). The V end lost 0 bases, the J end lost 2 bases, and 8 bases lay between the germline ends. This CDR3 is 14 amino acids long. The CDR3 is CASSLGIIQETQYF. CDR3 DNA sequence: TGTGCCAGCAGCTTGGGTATAATTCAAGAGACCCAGTACTTC. Combining the CDR3 with reference TRBV5-5 and TRBJ2-5 gives the whole variable domain DAGVTQSPTHLIKTRGQQVTLRCSPISGHKSVSWYQQVLGQGPQFIFQYYEKEERGRGNFPDRFSARQFPNYSSELNVNALLLGDSALYLCASSLGIIQETQYFGPGTRLLVL.

The J gene is TRBJ1-2, the V gene TRBV7-2; D not certain. In germline, CDR1 is SGHTA, CDR2 FQGNSA. The CDR3 has 12 amino acids. Trimming cost V 5 bases and J 8 bases, with 12 bases left between them. The CDR3 spells CASSVSAAGYTF. CDR3 coding DNA: TGTGCCAGCAGCGTGAGTGCGGCGGGCTACACCTTC.

This rearrangement joins TRBV12-3 or TRBV12-4 to TRBJ2-5, with a weak D call TRBD1 (8 bases). The CDR3 spans 14 residues. Trimming stripped 6 bases from V and 5 bases from J, with 16 bases between. The CDR3 coding sequence is TGTGCCAGCAGGACAGACAGGGGAGGGGAGACCCAGTACTTC. Translated: CASRTDRGGETQYF.

V and J are TRBV20-1 and TRBJ1-5; 9 bases map to TRBD1. The germline V gene has CDR1 DFQATT and CDR2 SNEGSKA (reference sequence). CDR3 size: 14 residues. V lost 4 bases and J lost 1; bases outside the gene matches: 2. This CDR3 reads CSAKQGASNQPQHF. CDR3 coding DNA: TGCAGTGCTAAACAGGGGGCAAGCAATCAGCCCCAGCATTTT.

The chain is built from TRBV6-5 and TRBJ2-1, with 10 bases lining up with TRBD2. Germline V gives CDR1 MNHEY, CDR2 SVGAGI. The CDR3 extends over 17 amino acids. J was trimmed by 9 bases and V by 0 bases; bases with no gene match: 11. The CDR3 DNA sequence: TGTGCCAGCAGTTACTCCCCGGCTAGCGGGGGAAGAACTGAGCAGTTCTTC. Residues: CASSYSPASGGRTEQFF.

This clonotype was observed a few times. J is TRBJ2-7 and V is TRBV15; possible D gene TRBD2, 5 bases. This CDR3 has 15 residues. Germline CDR1 reads LNHNV; CDR2 reads YYDKDF (reference sequence). V lost 0 bases to trimming and J lost 3 bases, with 12 bases between them. CDR3 sequence: CATSREFIGDYEQYF. The DNA for the CDR3 is TGTGCCACCAGCAGAGAATTTATCGGGGACTACGAGCAGTACTTC.

This clonotype was found a few times. This chain uses TRBV7-2 with TRBJ2-7, with 8 nucleotides matching TRBD1. The CDR3 runs 15 residues. Trimming cost V 2 bases and J 3 bases; bases outside gene matches: 6. Germline loops: CDR1 SGHTA, CDR2 FQGNSA. The CDR3 DNA reads as TGTGCCAGCAGCTTAAGTCAGGGGGCTTTCTACGAGCAGTACTTC. It encodes CASSLSQGAFYEQYF.

The chain carries TRBV29-1 and TRBJ2-1; D unclear. V was cut by 0 bases and J by 2 bases, with 8 bases left in between. The CDR3 is 14 amino acids. The germline V gene has CDR1 SQVTM and CDR2 ANQGSEA. The CDR3, as DNA: TGCAGCGTTGAAGATCAGAAAACCTACAATGAGCAGTTCTTC. This sequence encodes CSVEDQKTYNEQFF.